The 21 T cell receptor beta chains listed next were all sequenced from one sample in a study of neoadjuvant anti-PD-1 for oral cavity cancer. The protocol was immunoSEQ multiplex PCR, while the TCRdb copy is restricted to in-frame clones and leaves out a portion. The profile shows about 13,000 clones, more than 65% of them singletons. Sequenced here: PBMCs, sampled before nivolumab (anti-PD-1) treatment. The receptors were gathered from a person aged 40-85 years with oral cavity squamous cell carcinoma.

This clone was detected once. The chain recombines TRBV6-1 with TRBJ1-1; D gene ambiguous. Germline V lookup: CDR1 MNHNS, CDR2 SASEGT. CDR3 length equals 12 residues. V was clipped by 8 bases and J by 4 bases, with 11 bases between them. CDR3 region: CASLTWGTEAFF. In nucleotides, the CDR3 is TGTGCCAGCCTCACCTGGGGCACTGAAGCTTTCTTT.

V usage is TRBV7-6 and J usage is TRBJ2-5; 10 nucleotides match TRBD2. Germline CDR1 and CDR2: SGHVS and FNYEAQ. Losses at the gene ends were 4 bases for V and 3 bases for J; bases not matched to a gene: 11. CDR3 length: 17 residues. For the CDR3, the DNA is TGTGCCAGCAGCTCTAGCCACGGACTAGCGGAAAAAGAGACCCAGTACTTC. Translated, it gives CASSSSHGLAEKETQYF.

The chain has TRBV6-5 and TRBJ2-7, with TRBD1 matching 9 bases. The CDR3 is 16 residues long. Germline loops: CDR1 MNHEY, CDR2 SVGAGI. The ends lost 4 bases at V and 6 bases at J; junction bases unmatched: 13. The CDR3 DNA is TGTGCCAGCAGTTCCCAATATGGGACAGGGCACCTCGAGCAGTACTTC. Translated, it gives CASSSQYGTGHLEQYF.

V is TRBV19 and J is TRBJ2-2, with D perhaps TRBD2 (6 bases). The CDR3 runs to 14 residues. V shed 5 bases and J shed 6 bases, with 13 bases lying between them. Germline assignment: CDR1 LNHDA and CDR2 SQIVND (reference sequence). CDR3 sequence (DNA): TGTGCCAGTAGTGGATCCGGGGGAGCCGGGGAGCTGTTTTTT. Its translation: CASSGSGGAGELFF.

The chain recombines TRBV7-5 with TRBJ1-6. TRBV7-5 constitutes a pseudogene. This CDR3 region has 12 residues. CDR3 sequence: CASSLGDSPLHF. DNA for the CDR3: TGTGCCAGCAGCTTAGGGGATTCACCCCTCCACTTT.

The chain combines TRBV5-1 with TRBJ1-4; D might be TRBD1 (6 bases). The CDR3 covers 14 residues. V lost 7 bases and J lost 3, with 13 bases in between. The germline V gene encodes CDR1 SGHRS and CDR2 YFSETQ. CDR3 DNA: TGCGCCAGCGGTCAGGGGATATCTAATGAAAAACTGTTTTTT. Its protein product is CASGQGISNEKLFF.

The CDR3, as DNA: TGCGCCAGCAGCTTGGACAGTAATTTTAGGACCGGGGAGCTGTTTTTT. It translates to CASSLDSNFRTGELFF. J is TRBJ2-2 and V is TRBV5-1; D remains ambiguous. The V gene lost 0 bases and the J gene lost 5 bases, with 14 bases spanning the gap. Germline CDR1 and CDR2: SGHRS and YFSETQ. The CDR3 is 16 residues long.

The chain combines TRBV2 with TRBJ2-7; D unclear. The V gene's germline CDR1 is SNHLY and CDR2 FYNNEI. The ends were cut back, 7 bases at V and 3 bases at J, with 13 bases in the middle. This CDR3 region has 13 residues. The CDR3 reads CASTADIYYEQYF. The CDR3 region has the DNA TGTGCCAGCACCGCCGACATCTACTACGAGCAGTACTTC.

In nucleotides, the CDR3 is TGTGCCAGCAGTCCAGCGGGAGTGAGGCAAGAGACCCAGTACTTC. Residues: CASSPAGVRQETQYF. The rearrangement uses TRBV28 and TRBJ2-5; 8 nucleotides align to TRBD2. Trimming removed 5 bases from V and 2 bases from J; junction bases left unmatched: 7. Germline V CDR1 and CDR2: MDHEN, SYDVKM. This CDR3 has 15 amino acids.

The CDR3: CAWSEGQLSQPQHF. CDR3 DNA: TGTGCCTGGAGTGAAGGACAGCTAAGCCAGCCCCAGCATTTT. The chain is built from TRBV30 and TRBJ1-5; a possible D gene is TRBD1 (6 bases). The CDR3 sequence is 14 residues long. Trimming removed 1 base from V and 7 bases from J, with 14 bases in between. The germline V gene has CDR1 GTSNPN and CDR2 SVGIG (reference sequence).

The DNA of the CDR3 is TGTGCCAGCAGTTTGGACACAGGGGGCCGGAGATATGGCTACACCTTC. This gives the protein CASSLDTGGRRYGYTF. V gene TRBV6-5 combines with J gene TRBJ1-2, with TRBD1 identical over 9 bases. V gave up 4 bases and J gave up 5 bases; unmatched junction bases: 11. This CDR3 is 16 amino acids long. Per the germline V gene, CDR1 is MNHEY and CDR2 is SVGAGI.

This clone was detected once. V gene TRBV5-1 combines with J gene TRBJ2-7; TRBD1 is a possible D gene (5 bases). V was shortened by 4 bases and J by 3 bases, with 17 bases between the two germline ends. CDR1 is SGHRS and CDR2 is YFSETQ in the germline V gene. The CDR3 totals 15 residues. The CDR3 DNA reads as TGCGCCAGCAGCCCGGAGACAGAAGCTCTCTACGAGCAGTACTTC. Its translation: CASSPETEALYEQYF.

This chain links TRBV2 with TRBJ2-2; D is unresolved. The CDR3 contains 14 residues. Germline V gene lookup returns CDR1 SNHLY and CDR2 FYNNEI. With 6 bases removed from V and 1 base from J, the gap between germline ends came to 9 bases. The CDR3 spells CASRWTQNTGELFF. The DNA of the CDR3 is TGTGCCAGCAGATGGACCCAGAACACCGGGGAGCTGTTTTTT.

The V gene is TRBV27, the J gene TRBJ2-7, with a possible D match to TRBD1 (6 bases). The CDR3 covers 16 residues. Germline CDR1 is MNHEY and CDR2 is SMNVEV (reference sequence). Trimming pared 6 bases from V and 6 bases from J, leaving 24 bases between. The CDR3 coding sequence is TGTGCCAGCAGGATTTCTCATAACAGGGAGTACGGCGAGCAGTACTTC. It codes for CASRISHNREYGEQYF.

V usage is TRBV6-5 and J usage is TRBJ1-5; D is unclear. Looked up from germline, CDR1 is MNHEY and CDR2 is SVGAGI. This CDR3 region has 14 residues. The germline V and J ends were trimmed by 5 bases and 0 bases, with 8 bases remaining between them. CDR3 sequence reads: CASSLLHSNQPQHF. CDR3 DNA: TGTGCCAGCAGTCTGCTACATAGCAATCAGCCCCAGCATTTT.

This clone showed up just a few times. The chain couples TRBV29-1 to TRBJ1-3; tentatively, D is TRBD1 (6 bases). The germline CDR1 and CDR2 sequences are SQVTM and ANQGSEA. V was cut by 4 bases and J by 3 bases, with 7 bases left in between. This CDR3 has 12 residues. This CDR3 reads CSVGQDGNTIYF. The CDR3 bases are TGCAGCGTTGGACAGGATGGAAACACCATATATTTT.

The chain recombines TRBV13 with TRBJ2-1; 10 nucleotides agree with TRBD2. The CDR3 runs 15 residues. The V gene's germline CDR1 is PRHDT and CDR2 FYEKMQ (reference sequence). V trimming: 5 bases; J trimming: 9 bases; junction bases outside the gene matches: 10. The CDR3 DNA follows: TGTGCCAGCAGCCCAAACAGCGGGAGGGCCGGTGAGCAGTTCTTC. This translates into CASSPNSGRAGEQFF. Full variable domain (missing parts from reference TRBV13 and TRBJ2-1): AAGVIQSPRHLIKEKRETATLKCYPIPRHDTVYWYQQGPGQDPQFLISFYEKMQSDKGSIPDRFSAQQFSDYHSELNMSSLELGDSALYFCASSPNSGRAGEQFFGPGTRLTVL.

Only a few counts were recorded for this clone. This chain uses TRBV28 with TRBJ1-5; the D is unclear. CDR3 length: 17 residues. Trimming removed 6 bases from V and 0 bases from J, with 18 bases in between. Germline V CDR1 and CDR2: MDHEN, SYDVKM. CDR3 protein: CASSFFHLGFSNQPQHF. The CDR3 region has the DNA TGTGCCAGCAGCTTTTTTCACCTGGGTTTTAGCAATCAGCCCCAGCATTTT.

The chain joins TRBV25-1 to TRBJ2-3; a possible D gene is TRBD2 (7 bases). The CDR3 runs to 16 residues. CDR1 MGHDK and CDR2 SYGVNS come from the germline V gene. V dropped 2 bases and J dropped 3 bases, with 15 bases sitting between them. The CDR3 DNA reads as TGTGCCAGCAGTGAACGCGGCGGGGGCAGGACAGATACGCAGTATTTT. Residues: CASSERGGGRTDTQYF.

The V and J genes are TRBV7-9 and TRBJ2-1, with unresolved D. This CDR3 region has 17 residues. Trimming shortened V by 2 bases and J by 0 bases, and 14 bases separated the two germline ends. Germline-derived CDR1 and CDR2 are SEHNR and FQNEAQ (reference sequence). The CDR3 spells CASSLSSYKSSYNEQFF. In DNA form, the CDR3 reads TGTGCCAGCAGCTTATCCTCCTACAAGAGCTCCTACAATGAGCAGTTCTTC.

J is TRBJ2-3 and V is TRBV6-5; D might be TRBD2 (6 bases). This CDR3 is 14 amino acids long. CDR1 MNHEY and CDR2 SVGAGI come from the germline V gene. V was cut by 2 bases and J by 3 bases, with 9 bases left in between. CDR3 loop: CASSYRRGTDTQYF. DNA for the CDR3: TGTGCCAGCAGTTACCGGCGGGGAACAGATACGCAGTATTTT.